Each of the 15 T cell receptor beta chains below was sequenced from the same sample in a study of T cells in Graves' hyperthyroidism and ophthalmopathy. Amplified TCR beta CDR3 regions came from RNA transcripts. The study used the HTBI primer set for a first-round RT-PCR of the TCR CDR3. TCRdb passed the multiplex PCR reads through MiXCR, listing each CDR3 protein once. The data show roughly 500,000 distinct CDR3 sequences, around 24% seen once. The sample taken for sequencing was blood. The receptors shown here come from a young woman with Graves' ophthalmopathy.

This clonotype was found many times. The V and J genes are TRBV20-1 and TRBJ1-5, with 10 bases aligning to TRBD1. The CDR3 covers 15 residues. The V segment lost 0 bases and the J segment 2 bases; nucleotides outside the gene matches: 1. Germline CDR1 and CDR2: DFQATT and SNEGSKA (reference sequence). CDR3 in amino acids: CSAREGTGGNQPQHF. The CDR3 nucleotides are TGCAGTGCTAGAGAGGGGACAGGGGGCAATCAGCCCCAGCATTTT.

In its sample, this clonotype was seen a few times. The genes are TRBV6-1 and TRBJ1-2; the D gene is possibly TRBD1 (5 bases). Trimming shortened V by 7 bases and J by 4 bases, and 10 bases separated the two germline ends. The CDR3 length is 12 residues. In germline, CDR1 is MNHNS, CDR2 SASEGT. Here the CDR3 DNA reads TGTGCCAGCACCTGGGGCCCCTATGGCTACACCTTC. Its translation is CASTWGPYGYTF.

This chain links TRBV2 with TRBJ2-7, with D possibly TRBD1 on 6 matching bases. The CDR3 is made up of 14 amino acids. V was cut by 4 bases and J by 3 bases, with 13 bases left in between. Germline assignment: CDR1 SNHLY and CDR2 FYNNEI. As DNA, the CDR3 is TGTGCCAGCAGTGCATTTGGACAGATCTACGAGCAGTACTTC. It translates to CASSAFGQIYEQYF.

This clonotype has a handful of counts. The chain couples TRBV6-1 to TRBJ2-7; D perhaps matches TRBD1 (6 bases). Trimming removed 7 bases at V and 4 bases at J, with 14 bases between. The germline V gene has CDR1 MNHNS and CDR2 SASEGT. The CDR3 spans 13 residues. CDR3 loop: CASTRGPEYEQYF. In nucleotides, the CDR3 is TGTGCCAGCACCAGGGGACCGGAGTACGAGCAGTACTTC.

This clonotype was seen many times. The chain recombines TRBV29-1 with TRBJ1-1, with D unresolved. Germline CDR1 reads SQVTM; CDR2 reads ANQGSEA. Trimming took 1 base from V and 0 from J, leaving 18 bases between them. The CDR3 consists of 17 residues. CDR3: CSVEVSFPGFMNTEAFF. The CDR3 DNA is TGCAGCGTTGAAGTTTCGTTTCCGGGTTTCATGAACACTGAAGCTTTCTTT.

J is TRBJ1-2 and V is TRBV4-1, with D possibly TRBD1 on 5 matching bases. The CDR3 runs 17 residues. Trimming took off 3 bases at V and 1 base at J, with 18 bases between the two ends. Per the germline V gene, CDR1 is MGHRA and CDR2 is YSYEKL. The CDR3 region has the DNA TGCGCCAGCAGCCATCGGGCCCGACAGAGCCTTAACTATGGCTACACCTTC. It encodes CASSHRARQSLNYGYTF.

This clonotype has a count of ten or more. The chain has TRBV7-9 and TRBJ2-7; TRBD1 aligns across 7 bases. Germline V CDR1 and CDR2: SEHNR, FQNEAQ (reference sequence). The CDR3 sequence is 12 residues long. The ends lost 5 bases at V and 6 bases at J; junction bases unmatched: 4. The CDR3: CASSATGFEQYF. In DNA, the CDR3 is TGTGCCAGCAGCGCGACAGGGTTCGAGCAGTACTTC.

The gene calls are TRBV15 and TRBJ1-5; D not certain. Deletions cut 0 bases from V and 2 bases from J, with 8 bases between. The CDR3 is made up of 15 amino acids. From germline, CDR1 is LNHNV and CDR2 YYDKDF (reference sequence). This chain's CDR3 is CATSRDEVGNQPQHF. The CDR3 DNA sequence: TGTGCCACCAGCAGAGATGAGGTTGGCAATCAGCCCCAGCATTTT.

This CDR3 reads CASSPNGVYTEAFF. Written as DNA, the CDR3 is TGTGCCAGCAGCCCAAATGGTGTGTACACTGAAGCTTTCTTT. This sequence joins TRBV6-2 or TRBV6-3 and TRBJ1-1; D unclear. Germline loops: CDR1 MNHEY, CDR2 SVGEGT. The CDR3 is made up of 14 amino acids. The ends were cut back, 6 bases at V and 3 bases at J, with 14 bases in the middle.

This clonotype was seen ten or more times. This chain links TRBV15 with TRBJ1-2, with D maybe TRBD1 (5 bases). The V gene lost 5 bases and the J gene lost 4 bases, with 23 bases spanning the gap. The CDR3 contains 17 residues. Germline V lookup: CDR1 LNHNV, CDR2 YYDKDF (reference sequence). The CDR3 is CATSPHPTRTIRYGYTF. The CDR3 bases are TGTGCCACCAGCCCTCACCCGACCCGGACAATCCGCTATGGCTACACCTTC.

Concerning this clonotype itself: Being one base from a much bigger clone, this may be a read error. V usage is TRBV27 and J usage is TRBJ1-5; 7 bases fit TRBD1. The CDR3 has 16 amino acids. Per germline, CDR1 MNHEY and CDR2 SMNVEV (reference sequence). This CDR3 is CASRSRRQGVHHPQHF. The CDR3 region has the DNA TGTGCCAGCAGATCCCGACGACAGGGTGTTCATCATCCCCAGCATTTT.

This clonotype was recorded many times. The chain carries TRBV30 and TRBJ1-1, with D unclear. Trimming took off 2 bases at V and 1 base at J, with 8 bases between the two ends. This CDR3 region has 13 residues. The germline gives CDR1 GTSNPN, CDR2 SVGIG (reference sequence). The CDR3 sequence: CAWSTRSNTEAFF. CDR3 coding DNA: TGTGCCTGGAGTACACGGTCGAACACTGAAGCTTTCTTT.

This clonotype has at least ten counts. The chain couples TRBV7-9 to TRBJ1-3; 9 bases line up with TRBD1. This CDR3 comprises 14 residues. The J segment lost 7 bases and the V segment lost 4 bases, leaving 5 bases of the junction unmatched. Germline CDR1 and CDR2: SEHNR and FQNEAQ (reference sequence). CDR3 bases: TGTGCCAGCAGCTCAGGACAGGGGTTTAACACCATATATTTT. As protein: CASSSGQGFNTIYF. Variable domain in full (rest from reference TRBV7-9 and TRBJ1-3): DTGVSQNPRHKITKRGQNVTFRCDPISEHNRLYWYRQTLGQGPEFLTYFQNEAQLEKSRLLSDRFSAERPKGSFSTLEIQRTEQGDSAMYLCASSSGQGFNTIYFGEGSWLTVV.

This clonotype showed up just a few times. The chain uses TRBV18 and TRBJ2-7; either TRBD1 or TRBD2 may fit D (6 bases each). Trimming left V 8 bases short and J 2 bases short, with 13 bases between. The V gene's germline CDR1 is KGHSH and CDR2 LQKENI. The CDR3 consists of 13 residues. CDR3 in amino acids: CASAPGAPYEQYF. The CDR3 DNA reads TGTGCCAGCGCCCCGGGGGCCCCCTACGAGCAGTACTTC. Using reference TRBV18 and TRBJ2-7 for the parts outside the CDR3, the full variable domain is NAGVMQNPRHLVRRRGQEARLRCSPMKGHSHVYWYRQLPEEGLKFMVYLQKENIIDESGMPKERFSAEFPKEGPSILRIQQVVRGDSAAYFCASAPGAPYEQYFGPGTRLTVT.

This clonotype was seen ten or more times. This sequence joins TRBV4-1 and TRBJ2-5; tentatively, D is TRBD1 (6 bases). Germline values: CDR1 MGHRA, CDR2 YSYEKL. Trimming removed 3 bases at V and 5 bases at J, with 13 bases between. The CDR3 loop spans 14 amino acids. CDR3 residues: CASSHPFQGETQYF. CDR3 DNA sequence: TGCGCCAGCAGCCACCCTTTCCAGGGGGAGACCCAGTACTTC.